A selection of T cell receptor beta chains follows, all from one sample in a study of blood T cell repertoires in COVID-19. Assay: immunoSEQ multiplex PCR; the TCRdb copy retains only in-frame clones and omits some. The repertoire consists of roughly 82,000 clones, with 90% occurring once and the leading ten covering roughly 1%. Specimen: peripheral blood. These receptors were obtained from a woman aged 45-65 years in a cohort sampled during active COVID-19. Each CDR3 is given with its conserved first and last residue. Each record gives: V gene, CDR3 length, J gene, clone size, D gene, CDR3 protein, CDR3 DNA. D genes are given only for firm matches. For some rows the clone size is stated as once, few or many, or as a class when expanded; others skip it.

TRBV3-1/TRBV3-2	17	TRBJ2-1	-	-	CASSQDQARFTYNEQFF	TGTGCCAGCAGCCAAGATCAGGCTCGATTTACCTACAATGAGCAGTTCTTC
TRBV7-3	15	TRBJ2-1	-	-	CASSFGLTGVREQFF	TGTGCCAGCAGCTTTGGGTTGACGGGGGTACGGGAGCAGTTCTTC
TRBV5-1	16	TRBJ2-3	-	-	CASSFWSSGGTDTQYF	TGCGCCAGCAGCTTCTGGTCCTCAGGGGGCACAGATACGCAGTATTTT
TRBV5-4	15	TRBJ2-3	-	TRBD2	CASSLAGGGTDTQYF	TGTGCCAGCAGCTTGGCGGGAGGGGGCACAGATACGCAGTATTTT
TRBV20-1	11	TRBJ1-1	-	-	CSALKGTEAFF	TGCAGTGCCCTGAAGGGGACTGAAGCTTTCTTT
TRBV27	15	TRBJ2-1	-	TRBD2	CASEGSGRSYNEQFF	TGTGCCAGCGAGGGGAGCGGGAGGTCCTACAATGAGCAGTTCTTC
TRBV30	13	TRBJ2-7	-	-	CAWSGAAPYEQYF	TGTGCCTGGAGTGGGGCAGCTCCTTACGAGCAGTACTTC
TRBV11-2	15	TRBJ2-5	-	TRBD2	CASSSRTSFGETQYF	TGTGCCAGCAGTTCCAGGACTAGCTTCGGAGAGACCCAGTACTTC
TRBV25-1	13	TRBJ1-6	-	-	CASTDRSNSPLHF	TGTGCCAGCACTGACAGGTCTAATTCACCCCTCCACTTT
TRBV13	15	TRBJ2-1	-	TRBD2	CASSPGEGSYNEQFF	TGTGCCAGCAGCCCGGGGGAGGGGTCCTACAATGAGCAGTTCTTC
TRBV19	14	TRBJ2-5	-	TRBD2	CASSIRLAEETQYF	TGTGCCAGTAGTATCCGACTAGCTGAAGAGACCCAGTACTTC
TRBV3-1/TRBV3-2	14	TRBJ1-5	-	TRBD1	CASSPTGGRQPQHF	TGTGCCAGCAGCCCGACAGGGGGCCGACAGCCCCAGCATTTT
TRBV3-1/TRBV3-2	17	TRBJ2-3	-	-	CASSQEPSALPTDTQYF	TGTGCCAGCAGCCAAGAGCCTAGCGCCCTCCCCACAGATACGCAGTATTTT
TRBV29-1	16	TRBJ2-5	-	TRBD2	CSVEGVGRDSGGYLYF	TGCAGCGTTGAAGGGGTCGGCCGGGATAGCGGGGGATATCTGTACTTC
TRBV9	18	TRBJ2-1	-	-	CASSVADLGAFSYNEQFF	TGTGCCAGCAGCGTAGCGGACCTGGGGGCTTTCTCCTACAATGAGCAGTTCTTC
TRBV5-1	17	TRBJ2-1	once	TRBD2	CASSFALAGAPGNEQFF	TGCGCCAGCAGCTTCGCCTTAGCGGGAGCCCCTGGGAATGAGCAGTTCTTC
TRBV19	13	TRBJ2-1	-	-	CASSKRRDNEQFF	TGTGCCAGTAGTAAGCGACGGGACAATGAGCAGTTCTTC
TRBV9	16	TRBJ2-3	-	-	CASSVGVRGNTDTQYF	TGTGCCAGCAGCGTAGGGGTCCGAGGAAACACAGATACGCAGTATTTT
TRBV5-1	17	TRBJ2-3	once	TRBD2	CASSPKTSWDGGDTQYF	TGCGCCAGCAGCCCAAAGACTAGCTGGGACGGCGGAGATACGCAGTATTTT
TRBV7-9	15	TRBJ2-5	-	TRBD1	CASSRRTGNEETQYF	TGTGCCAGCAGCCGAAGGACAGGGAACGAAGAGACCCAGTACTTC
TRBV27	14	TRBJ2-2	once	TRBD1	CASSTGVNTGELFF	TGTGCCAGCAGCACAGGGGTAAACACCGGGGAGCTGTTTTTT
TRBV5-1	15	TRBJ2-7	-	TRBD1	CASSLEGQGFLEQYF	TGCGCCAGCAGCTTGGAGGGACAGGGGTTCCTCGAGCAGTACTTC
TRBV12-3/TRBV12-4	12	TRBJ2-2	-	-	CASSTGHRELFF	TGTGCCAGCAGCACAGGCCACCGGGAGCTGTTTTTT